This T cell receptor (beta chain) was observed in a study of a mutant IDH1 vaccine in newly diagnosed glioma. Study at large: Among treated patients, around 60% were male and around 40% female, and mean age was approximately 40 years. Patients were pretreated with radiotherapy, temozolomide, or both, mostly both.

Remarks on this clone: Within the sample, other DNA sequences also encode this same CDR3.

The CDR3 totals 14 residues. Between the trimmed V and J ends, which lost 0 bases and 3 bases, there was a span of 8 bases. The V gene's germline CDR1 is MNHEY and CDR2 SVGAGI. This table comes from immunoSEQ multiplex PCR, and its TCRdb copy is limited to in-frame clones, with some not included. The sample carries some 87,000 clones, roughly 75% recorded once. Indicated time point: baseline, week 1 (first vaccination visit). Treatment here: pre-vaccination baseline after standard-of-care therapy. The clonotype comes from a man aged 40-55 years with glioma. This chain uses TRBV6-5 with TRBJ1-1; D is ambiguous. Specimen: PBMCs, collected from a glioma patient treated with radiotherapy, temozolomide or both. CDR3 in amino acids: CASSYSSSDTEAFF. The CDR3 bases are TGTGCCAGCAGTTACTCGAGTTCGGACACTGAAGCTTTCTTT.